Included here is one T cell receptor (beta chain) sequence, with context. The germline gives CDR1 SGHVS, CDR2 FQNEAQ. Trimming removed 7 bases from V and 1 base from J, with 13 bases in between. The CDR3 extends over 14 amino acids. The data belong to a study of blood T cell repertoires in COVID-19. Study-wide context: Sources were T cells, B-cell-depleted T cells, or PBMCs; the material itself was cDNA or gDNA.

Method: immunoSEQ multiplex PCR; TCRdb's copy keeps in-frame clones and lacks some. This table holds 250,000 to 300,000 clones, about 88% found once. The receptor comes from a woman aged 25 to 39 with COVID-19, enrolled during active disease. The chain couples TRBV7-8 to TRBJ1-1; tentatively, D is TRBD1 (6 bases). Specimen: peripheral blood. The CDR3 is CASTEGHSNTEAFF. The CDR3 coding sequence is TGTGCCAGCACCGAGGGACACTCGAACACTGAAGCTTTCTTT.